Shown below are 13 T cell receptor beta chains from a single sample sequenced in a study of type 1 regulatory T cells. These receptors have no known antigen. Via MiXCR, TCRdb re-called the reads, giving one row per CDR3 protein. The sample contains about 42,000 distinct CDR3 sequences, 12% of which appear only once. Sequenced: cultured non-Tr1 T cells, either the whole culture or a sorted T cell fraction (not recorded which). Source of these receptors: a human donor in good health.

This clonotype was observed at least ten times. The chain uses TRBV20-1 and TRBJ2-3, with 7 bases lining up with TRBD2. V dropped 6 bases and J dropped 9; count of bases not matched to a gene: 9. The CDR3 extends over 12 amino acids. The germline CDR1 and CDR2 sequences are DFQATT and SNEGSKA (reference sequence). CDR3 protein: CSAHRDYGTQYF. The CDR3 region has the DNA TGCAGTGCCCACCGGGACTATGGGACGCAGTATTTT.

This clonotype was detected many times. This chain connects TRBV5-1 to TRBJ2-7; 7 bases fit TRBD2. Losses at the gene ends were 0 bases for V and 6 bases for J; bases not matched to a gene: 6. This CDR3 is 14 amino acids long. Per the germline V gene, CDR1 is SGHRS and CDR2 is YFSETQ. CDR3 residues: CASSLVGSSGEQYF. In DNA, the CDR3 is TGCGCCAGCAGCTTGGTGGGGTCTAGCGGCGAGCAGTACTTC.

This sequence joins TRBV29-1 and TRBJ2-1; D remains unclear. The CDR3 runs 11 residues. The germline V gene has CDR1 SQVTM and CDR2 ANQGSEA. The V end was cut by 4 bases, the J end by 10 bases, with 11 bases between. The CDR3 here is CSVGEKTEQFF. As DNA, the CDR3 is TGCAGCGTTGGCGAGAAAACGGAGCAGTTCTTC.

This clonotype was recorded at least ten times. This chain links TRBV2 with TRBJ2-7, with unresolved D. The V gene lost 6 bases and the J gene lost 0 bases, with 12 bases spanning the gap. Germline V gene data show CDR1 as SNHLY and CDR2 as FYNNEI. The CDR3 sequence is 14 residues long. CDR3 nucleotides: TGTGCCAGCAGGGTCTTAAGGAACTCCTACGAGCAGTACTTC. This translates into CASRVLRNSYEQYF.

The chain carries TRBV24-1 and TRBJ2-1; 8 bases fit TRBD1. The ends lost 3 bases at V and 8 bases at J; junction bases unmatched: 8. The germline CDR1 and CDR2 sequences are KGHDR and SFDVKD. This CDR3 has 15 residues. CDR3 region: CATSDDTGQGHEQFF. The CDR3 nucleotides read TGTGCCACCAGTGATGATACCGGACAGGGTCATGAGCAGTTCTTC.

This clonotype was detected a few times. The chain combines TRBV30 with TRBJ2-7; D remains unclear. The CDR3 is 16 residues long. The ends were cut back, 2 bases at V and 3 bases at J, with 20 bases in the middle. The germline gives CDR1 GTSNPN, CDR2 SVGIG (reference sequence). The DNA for the CDR3 is TGTGCCTGGAGTAGTATAAGGGAAATACGGATCTACGAGCAGTACTTC. This codes for CAWSSIREIRIYEQYF.

This clonotype was detected only a few times. J is TRBJ1-2 and V is TRBV10-3; D ambiguous. The CDR3 is 12 residues long. Deletions cut 2 bases from V and 8 bases from J, with 9 bases between. CDR1 is ENHRY, CDR2 SYGVKD, per germline. DNA of the CDR3: TGTGCCATCAGTGAGGGGGATTTCGGCTACACCTTC. Translated, it gives CAISEGDFGYTF.

Many counts were recorded for this clonotype. The chain uses TRBV19 and TRBJ2-3, with 10 bases aligning to TRBD2. This CDR3 region has 15 residues. The germline V gene encodes CDR1 LNHDA and CDR2 SQIVND (reference sequence). Unmatched junction bases numbered 3, after V lost 6 bases and J lost 0 bases. DNA for the CDR3: TGTGCCAGTAGACAAGCGGGAGGGAGCACAGATACGCAGTATTTT. This gives the protein CASRQAGGSTDTQYF.

This clonotype was counted a few times. The chain joins TRBV4-2 to TRBJ1-4; 7 bases are shared with TRBD1. This CDR3 spans 14 amino acids. CDR1 is LGHNA and CDR2 is YNFKEQ in the germline V gene. V lost 4 bases and J lost 4; bases outside the gene matches: 3. For the CDR3, the DNA is TGTGCCAGCAGCCTCGGACAGGATAATGAAAAACTGTTTTTT. Protein product: CASSLGQDNEKLFF.

This clonotype was counted between two and nine times. The rearrangement links TRBV20-1 to TRBJ2-4; a weak D match, TRBD2 (6 bases). The CDR3 consists of 15 residues. Trimming cost V 3 bases and J 0 bases, with 12 bases left between them. Germline-derived CDR1 and CDR2 are DFQATT and SNEGSKA (reference sequence). CDR3 protein: CSARGGTLAKNIQYF. CDR3 DNA sequence: TGCAGTGCTAGGGGCGGGACTCTAGCCAAAAACATTCAGTACTTC.

V gene TRBV27 combines with J gene TRBJ2-2; TRBD1 matches at 8 bases. Trimming took 2 bases from V and 8 from J; bases not matched to a gene: 7. CDR3 length: 15 amino acids. Looked up from germline, CDR1 is MNHEY and CDR2 is SMNVEV (reference sequence). The DNA of the CDR3 is TGTGCCAGCAGTTTACGGACAGGGCCGGGGGGGGAGCTGTTTTTT. It is translated as CASSLRTGPGGELFF.

This clonotype qualifies as medium-sized. The chain joins TRBV3-1 to TRBJ2-2; D is ambiguous. Germline V lookup: CDR1 LGHDT, CDR2 YNNKEL (reference sequence). The V and J ends lost 4 bases and 4 bases respectively, with 13 bases between them. This CDR3 has 15 residues. DNA for the CDR3: TGTGCCAGCAGCCCGACGCTAGATTCCACCGGGGAGCTGTTTTTT. Residues: CASSPTLDSTGELFF.

The rearrangement joins TRBV20-1 to TRBJ2-4; D uncertain. The germline V and J ends were trimmed by 4 bases and 0 bases, with 4 bases remaining between them. The V gene's germline CDR1 is DFQATT and CDR2 SNEGSKA (reference sequence). The CDR3 is 12 amino acids. The CDR3 here is CSAIEAKNIQYF. As DNA, the CDR3 is TGCAGTGCTATAGAAGCCAAAAACATTCAGTACTTC.